These T cell receptor beta chains were read from a single sample in a study of blood T cell repertoires in COVID-19. Method: immunoSEQ multiplex PCR; TCRdb's copy keeps in-frame clones and lacks some. The data show about 73,000 clones, roughly three quarters seen once. Sequencing was done on a sample of peripheral blood. All receptors derive from an older man with COVID-19, enrolled during active disease. Both conserved end residues are part of each CDR3. D genes are given only for firm matches. Rows give clone size only sometimes, using once, few, many, or a class for an expanded clone.

J: TRBJ2-1; D: TRBD2; V: TRBV10-3; size: once; CDR3: CAISETGLAGEQFF; DNA: TGTGCCATCAGTGAGACAGGACTAGCGGGAGAGCAGTTCTTC
J: TRBJ1-2; D: -; V: TRBV7-2; size: -; CDR3: CASSLGSSADTYGYTF; DNA: TGTGCCAGCAGCTTAGGTAGTTCGGCGGACACCTATGGCTACACCTTC
J: TRBJ1-1; D: -; V: TRBV18; size: -; CDR3: CASSPGQTNTEAFF; DNA: TGTGCCAGTTCCCCGGGACAAACGAACACTGAAGCTTTCTTT
J: TRBJ2-2; D: TRBD1; V: TRBV5-1; size: -; CDR3: CASSLTGLTGELFF; DNA: TGCGCCAGCAGCCTGACAGGGTTGACCGGGGAGCTGTTTTTT
J: TRBJ2-7; D: -; V: TRBV27; size: -; CDR3: CASSEGGLFEQYF; DNA: TGTGCCAGCAGCGAGGGCGGGCTGTTCGAGCAGTACTTC
J: TRBJ2-1; D: TRBD2; V: TRBV4-3; size: -; CDR3: CASSPLTSGRDEQFF; DNA: TGCGCCAGCAGCCCCTTAACTAGCGGTCGCGATGAGCAGTTCTTC
J: TRBJ2-7; D: TRBD1; V: TRBV4-3; size: -; CDR3: CASSQDFPGGNSYEQYF; DNA: TGCGCCAGCAGCCAAGACTTCCCAGGGGGAAACTCCTACGAGCAGTACTTC
J: TRBJ1-1; D: TRBD1; V: TRBV5-1; size: -; CDR3: CASSPGQGNMNTEAFF; DNA: TGCGCCAGCAGCCCGGGACAGGGAAACATGAACACTGAAGCTTTCTTT
J: TRBJ1-2; D: TRBD1; V: TRBV7-8; size: -; CDR3: CASSRGQGSRYGYTF; DNA: TGTGCCAGCAGCCGAGGACAGGGGAGTCGCTATGGCTACACCTTC
J: TRBJ2-3; D: -; V: TRBV6-5; size: -; CDR3: CASILEGTDTQYF; DNA: TGTGCCAGCATCCTTGAGGGCACAGATACGCAGTATTTT
J: TRBJ1-5; D: -; V: TRBV5-1; size: -; CDR3: CASSSDPAGNQPQHF; DNA: TGCGCCAGCAGCTCCGACCCGGCGGGCAATCAGCCCCAGCATTTT
J: TRBJ2-7; D: TRBD1; V: TRBV6-5; size: -; CDR3: CASSMETGVPSEQYF; DNA: TGTGCCAGCAGTATGGAGACAGGGGTTCCCTCCGAGCAGTACTTC
J: TRBJ2-7; D: TRBD2; V: TRBV9; size: few; CDR3: CASSFGTSYEQYF; DNA: TGTGCCAGCAGCTTCGGGACTAGCTACGAGCAGTACTTC
J: TRBJ2-7; D: TRBD1; V: TRBV6-2/TRBV6-3; size: -; CDR3: CASSGWDGTASYEQYF; DNA: TGTGCCAGCAGTGGGTGGGACGGGACAGCCTCCTACGAGCAGTACTTC
J: TRBJ1-5; D: -; V: TRBV2; size: -; CDR3: CASSEQLGNQPQHF; DNA: TGTGCCAGCAGTGAACAGTTGGGCAATCAGCCCCAGCATTTT
J: TRBJ1-5; D: TRBD1; V: TRBV27; size: -; CDR3: CASSLYRQGGNQPQHF; DNA: TGTGCCAGCAGTTTATACCGACAGGGGGGCAATCAGCCCCAGCATTTT
J: TRBJ1-5; D: -; V: TRBV19; size: -; CDR3: CASISTGMDGNQPQHF; DNA: TGTGCCAGTATCTCAACGGGGATGGATGGCAATCAGCCCCAGCATTTT
J: TRBJ2-7; D: TRBD2; V: TRBV10-3; size: -; CDR3: CAISEPLGTSGTYEQYF; DNA: TGTGCCATCAGTGAGCCCCTCGGGACTAGCGGGACCTACGAGCAGTACTTC
J: TRBJ1-4; D: -; V: TRBV27; size: -; CDR3: CASSLLQGGEKLFF; DNA: TGTGCCAGCAGTTTATTGCAGGGTGGGGAAAAACTGTTTTTT
J: TRBJ2-7; D: -; V: TRBV6-5; size: -; CDR3: CASSRTDNSYEQYF; DNA: TGTGCCAGCAGTCGGACGGACAACTCCTACGAGCAGTACTTC
J: TRBJ1-1; D: TRBD1; V: TRBV5-1; size: few; CDR3: CASSWGATGDTEAFF; DNA: TGCGCCAGCAGCTGGGGGGCAACAGGGGACACTGAAGCTTTCTTT
J: TRBJ2-7; D: -; V: TRBV3-1/TRBV3-2; size: few; CDR3: CASSPIRHSYEQYF; DNA: TGTGCCAGCAGTCCTATCAGACACTCCTACGAGCAGTACTTC
J: TRBJ1-3; D: -; V: TRBV3-1/TRBV3-2; size: -; CDR3: CASSQEAVSGNTIYF; DNA: TGTGCCAGCAGCCAAGAGGCAGTCTCTGGAAACACCATATATTTT
J: TRBJ2-1; D: TRBD2; V: TRBV6-5; size: -; CDR3: CASTPRSGAYNEQFF; DNA: TGTGCCAGCACACCGCGCAGCGGGGCATACAATGAGCAGTTCTTC
J: TRBJ2-3; D: TRBD2; V: TRBV10-3; size: -; CDR3: CAISGGRAVTDTQYF; DNA: TGTGCCATCAGTGGGGGGAGGGCAGTCACAGATACGCAGTATTTT
J: TRBJ1-2; D: -; V: TRBV29-1; size: -; CDR3: CSAVGGSYGYTF; DNA: TGCAGCGCCGTGGGGGGTAGCTATGGCTACACCTTC
J: TRBJ2-1; D: TRBD2; V: TRBV28; size: -; CDR3: CASSLLAGARGNNEQFF; DNA: TGTGCCAGCAGTTTACTTGCGGGAGCTCGTGGGAACAATGAGCAGTTCTTC
J: TRBJ2-1; D: TRBD2; V: TRBV3-1/TRBV3-2; size: -; CDR3: CASSYTGTSGSVEQFF; DNA: TGTGCCAGCAGCTATACCGGGACTAGCGGGAGTGTTGAGCAGTTCTTC
J: TRBJ2-1; D: TRBD2; V: TRBV28; size: few; CDR3: CASSSWTSGRADEQFF; DNA: TGTGCCAGCAGTTCTTGGACTAGCGGGAGGGCGGATGAGCAGTTCTTC
J: TRBJ2-3; D: TRBD2; V: TRBV3-1/TRBV3-2; size: once; CDR3: CASSPSGPAADTQYF; DNA: TGTGCCAGCAGCCCTAGCGGCCCCGCAGCAGATACGCAGTATTTT
J: TRBJ2-7; D: -; V: TRBV29-1; size: once; CDR3: CSVQVVGEQYF; DNA: TGCAGCGTTCAGGTGGTCGGCGAGCAGTACTTC
J: TRBJ1-1; D: -; V: TRBV19; size: -; CDR3: CASTLRPGVNTEAFF; DNA: TGTGCCAGTACCCTAAGGCCAGGGGTGAACACTGAAGCTTTCTTT
J: TRBJ1-2; D: TRBD1; V: TRBV19; size: -; CDR3: CASSTTGWNGGYTF; DNA: TGTGCCAGTAGTACGACAGGGTGGAATGGAGGCTACACCTTC
J: TRBJ2-3; D: -; V: TRBV10-2; size: -; CDR3: CASSTGTPDTQYF; DNA: TGCGCCAGCAGCACAGGGACCCCAGATACGCAGTATTTT
J: TRBJ1-3; D: -; V: TRBV7-3; size: -; CDR3: CASNFSQTPRSGNTIYF; DNA: TGTGCCAGCAACTTTTCCCAGACGCCGAGGTCTGGAAACACCATATATTTT
J: TRBJ1-5; D: -; V: TRBV7-2; size: -; CDR3: CASSLARAVGQPQHF; DNA: TGTGCCAGCAGCTTAGCCAGGGCGGTAGGTCAGCCCCAGCATTTT
J: TRBJ2-7; D: TRBD2; V: TRBV19; size: -; CDR3: CASSMASGTEEQYF; DNA: TGTGCCAGTAGTATGGCTAGCGGGACGGAAGAGCAGTACTTC
J: TRBJ2-7; D: -; V: TRBV4-3; size: -; CDR3: CASSQGLAYEQYF; DNA: TGCGCCAGCAGCCAAGGACTAGCCTACGAGCAGTACTTC
J: TRBJ2-7; D: -; V: TRBV18; size: -; CDR3: CASSPRGKQDGEQYF; DNA: TGTGCCAGCTCACCGAGAGGAAAACAAGACGGGGAGCAGTACTTC
J: TRBJ1-2; D: -; V: TRBV28; size: -; CDR3: CASSAPTASYTF; DNA: TGTGCCAGCAGTGCCCCGACAGCGTCCTACACCTTC
J: TRBJ2-1; D: TRBD2; V: TRBV19; size: -; CDR3: CASSIEASGRYNEQFF; DNA: TGTGCCAGTAGTATAGAAGCTAGCGGGAGGTATAATGAGCAGTTCTTC
J: TRBJ2-5; D: TRBD2; V: TRBV11-3; size: -; CDR3: CASSLGAGGETQYF; DNA: TGTGCCAGCAGCTTAGGTGCGGGAGGAGAGACCCAGTACTTC
J: TRBJ1-4; D: -; V: TRBV24-1; size: -; CDR3: CATSDEDEKLFF; DNA: TGTGCCACCAGCGATGAGGATGAAAAACTGTTTTTT
J: TRBJ2-3; D: TRBD1; V: TRBV9; size: -; CDR3: CASSVGQGITSTDTQYF; DNA: TGTGCCAGCAGCGTAGGACAGGGGATCACTAGCACAGATACGCAGTATTTT
J: TRBJ1-1; D: -; V: TRBV19; size: few; CDR3: CASQETLNTEAFF; DNA: TGTGCCAGTCAAGAGACACTGAACACTGAAGCTTTCTTT
J: TRBJ2-3; D: TRBD1; V: TRBV29-1; size: -; CDR3: CSVVGGQDTDTQYF; DNA: TGCAGCGTTGTAGGAGGACAGGATACAGATACGCAGTATTTT
J: TRBJ2-6; D: -; V: TRBV19; size: once; CDR3: CASRTQSSGANVLTF; DNA: TGTGCCAGTAGAACACAGAGCTCTGGGGCCAACGTCCTGACTTTC
J: TRBJ1-1; D: -; V: TRBV19; size: -; CDR3: CASSSGARKAFF; DNA: TGTGCCAGTAGCTCGGGAGCCCGTAAAGCTTTCTTT
J: TRBJ2-5; D: TRBD2; V: TRBV7-3; size: few; CDR3: CASRKTSLETQYF; DNA: TGTGCCAGCAGGAAGACTAGCTTGGAGACCCAGTACTTC
J: TRBJ1-6; D: -; V: TRBV6-5; size: -; CDR3: CASSSTGVGNSPLHF; DNA: TGTGCCAGCAGTTCTACGGGGGTTGGGAATTCACCCCTCCACTTT
J: TRBJ1-1; D: -; V: TRBV30; size: once; CDR3: CAWSGIQGFNTEAFF; DNA: TGTGCCTGGAGTGGGATACAGGGATTTAACACTGAAGCTTTCTTT
J: TRBJ2-7; D: TRBD1; V: TRBV10-3; size: -; CDR3: CAIRDGQGTLTYEQYF; DNA: TGTGCCATCAGAGATGGACAGGGGACCCTAACCTACGAGCAGTACTTC
J: TRBJ2-5; D: -; V: TRBV7-8; size: -; CDR3: CASSLRRGETQYF; DNA: TGTGCCAGCAGCTTGAGAAGGGGGGAGACCCAGTACTTC
J: TRBJ2-2; D: TRBD2; V: TRBV5-4; size: -; CDR3: CASSPDGLAGFYTGELFF; DNA: TGTGCCAGCAGCCCCGATGGACTAGCGGGGTTTTACACCGGGGAGCTGTTTTTT
J: TRBJ1-1; D: TRBD1; V: TRBV19; size: -; CDR3: CASSIGRQGSTEAFF; DNA: TGTGCCAGTAGTATAGGACGACAGGGAAGTACTGAAGCTTTCTTT